Below are 2 T cell receptor beta chains sequenced from a single sample in a study of beta chain features in type 1 diabetes. Study-level results: TCRB CDR3 length was moderately but significantly reduced in all four CD4+ subsets of Type 1 diabetes patients.

Expressed TCRB transcripts were sequenced after all isolated RNA was converted to cDNA. Repertoires were generated with immunoSEQ multiplex PCR, while TCRdb's copy carries only in-frame clones and drops some. The sample has hundreds of thousands of clones, around an eighth seen once. These TCRs' antigens remain unknown. The sample comprised naive CD4+ T cells from blood. The receptors come from a man aged 30-40 years with type 1 diabetes.

The CDR3, as DNA: TGTGCCAGCAGGGGCAGGGACTACGAGCAGTACTTC. This codes for CASRGRDYEQYF. The rearrangement uses TRBV2 and TRBJ2-7, with a tentative D call TRBD1 (5 bases). Germline values: CDR1 SNHLY, CDR2 FYNNEI. V lost 6 bases, J lost 3 bases, and 9 bases lay in between. The CDR3 totals 12 residues.

The chain is built from TRBV5-1 and TRBJ2-2; 8 bases agree with TRBD1. From germline, CDR1 is SGHRS and CDR2 YFSETQ. The CDR3 consists of 13 residues. The V gene end was trimmed by 4 bases and the J gene end by 5 bases; junction bases not matched to a gene: 1. The chain's CDR3 is CASSGQGTGELFF. For the CDR3, the DNA is TGCGCCAGCAGCGGACAGGGTACCGGGGAGCTGTTTTTT.